The 24 T cell receptor beta chains below come from one sample, sequenced in a study of tumor-infiltrating lymphocytes in primary liver carcinoma. Production of TCR beta cDNA used approximately 0.55 ug total RNA together with a constant-region primer. Three nested multiplex PCR rounds, a slightly modified ARM-PCR method, built the TCR beta libraries. For approximately 11 cycles apiece, the opening two PCR rounds ran with TRBV1-TRBV30 forward primers and a C-beta reverse primer. TCRdb reanalysed the multiplex PCR reads using MiXCR and keeps one entry per CDR3 protein. The table has 100,000 to 150,000 distinct CDR3 sequences, around 64% seen once. Bulk tissue was left unsorted, and RNA and DNA were co-extracted from approximately 20-30 mg of it. The sequenced sample consisted of liver tumor tissue from sampling region 3. Specified subset: tumor region T3, left-lateral pole. The origin of the receptors is a woman in her fifties or sixties with primary liver carcinoma and hepatitis B virus infection.

Turning to this clonotype: A junction end diverges from the germline sequence, so it may reflect a read error. This chain uses TRBV11-2 with TRBJ2-1, with 7 bases identical to TRBD2. Germline V lookup: CDR1 SGHAT, CDR2 FQNNGV. The length of the CDR3 is 18 residues. The CDR3 loop is CTSSLVPLVGGQNNEQFF. In DNA, the CDR3 is TGTACCAGCAGCTTAGTCCCCCTAGTGGGAGGGCAAAACAATGAGCAGTTCTTC.

Concerning this clonotype itself: A much larger clone sits a single nucleotide away, making a read error possible. The chain couples TRBV6-2 or TRBV6-3 to TRBJ2-3; D is perhaps TRBD1 or TRBD2 (5 bases each). Trimming stripped 2 bases from V and 5 bases from J, with 14 bases between. The germline gives CDR1 MNHEY, CDR2 SVGEGT. The CDR3 runs to 15 residues. This CDR3 is CASSYEGPLIDTQYF. The CDR3 nucleotides are TGTGCCAGCAGTTACGAGGGGCCCCTCATAGATACGCAGTATTTT.

By sample fraction, this clonotype is medium-sized (0.01 to 0.1%). This chain links TRBV11-2 with TRBJ1-5, with 11 bases identical to TRBD1. The V gene end was trimmed by 3 bases and the J gene end by 10 bases; junction bases not matched to a gene: 5. The V gene's germline CDR1 is SGHAT and CDR2 FQNNGV. The CDR3 runs 14 residues. CDR3 DNA: TGTGCCAGCAGCTTGGGACAGGGGGGGGATCCCCAGCATTTT. It encodes CASSLGQGGDPQHF.

With regard to this clonotype: At one boundary the junction diverges from the germline segment, which might be a read error. The chain uses TRBV6-6 and TRBJ2-6, with D maybe TRBD1 (5 bases). Germline V gives CDR1 MNHNY, CDR2 SVGAGI (reference sequence). The CDR3 is 13 amino acids. The CDR3 DNA reads as TGTGTCAGCAGTCTACCTGGGGCCAACGTCCTGAATTTC. This encodes CVSSLPGANVLNF.

Many counts were recorded for this clonotype. The genes are TRBV14 and TRBJ2-7; 10 nucleotides line up with TRBD2. This CDR3 contains 15 residues. From germline, CDR1 is SGHDN and CDR2 FVKESK. The V segment lost 2 bases and the J segment 0 bases; nucleotides outside the gene matches: 1. The CDR3 DNA sequence: TGTGCCAGCAGCCAAACTAGCGGGGACTCCTACGAGCAGTACTTC. Translation gives CASSQTSGDSYEQYF.

In this sample, this clonotype turned up a few times. Here the CDR3 reads CASSPRLLDRGNQPQHF. CDR3 coding DNA: TGTGCCAGCAGCCCACGTTTACTGGACAGGGGCAATCAGCCCCAGCATTTT. This chain joins TRBV7-8 and TRBJ1-5; TRBD1 matches at 8 bases. The J segment lost 2 bases and the V segment lost 5 bases, leaving 11 bases of the junction unmatched. CDR1 SGHVS and CDR2 FQNEAQ come from the germline V gene. CDR3 length equals 17 residues.

Note on this clonotype: At one of its ends the junction is not consistent with the germline gene, which may arise from a read error. The chain combines TRBV12-3 or TRBV12-4 with TRBJ1-1; maybe TRBD1 (5 bases). This CDR3 region has 14 residues. The CDR3 sequence is CASSTMGKDTEAFF. DNA for the CDR3: TGTGCCAGCAGTACCATGGGTAAGGACACTGAAGCCTTCTTT.

On this clonotype: Being one base from a much bigger clone, this may be a read error. The gene calls are TRBV5-1 and TRBJ1-1; D gene uncertain. The CDR3 is made up of 14 amino acids. V was clipped by 4 bases and J by 2 bases, with 12 bases between them. Germline values: CDR1 SGHRS, CDR2 YFSETQ. CDR3 DNA: TGCGCCAGCAGCCTCGTGAGGGTTAACACTGAAGCTTTCTTT. Its protein product is CASSLVRVNTEAFF.

Comments on this clonotype: A much larger clonotype is one base distant, so this may be a read error. The V gene is TRBV28, the J gene TRBJ2-2; D possibly corresponds to TRBD2 (5 bases). The CDR3 is 12 residues long. Germline CDR1 is MDHEN and CDR2 is SYDVKM. The CDR3: CATMKNTGEPFF. CDR3 in DNA: TGTGCGACCATGAAAAACACCGGGGAGCCGTTTTTT.

V and J are TRBV28 and TRBJ1-5, with 7 bases matching TRBD1. V lost 8 bases and J lost 0; bases outside the gene matches: 10. Germline loops: CDR1 MDHEN, CDR2 SYDVKM. This CDR3 comprises 16 residues. CDR3 coding DNA: TGTGCCAGCTTACTAGGGGGCCAATATAGCAATCAGCCCCAGCATTTT. This translates into CASLLGGQYSNQPQHF.

The sample holds many counts of this clonotype. V gene TRBV5-1 combines with J gene TRBJ1-1, with TRBD1 matching 7 bases. The length of the CDR3 is 14 residues. Germline CDR1 SGHRS, CDR2 YFSETQ. V gave up 0 bases and J gave up 3 bases; unmatched junction bases: 2. The chain's CDR3 is CASSLGQGYTEAFF. In DNA form, the CDR3 reads TGCGCCAGCAGCTTGGGACAGGGATACACTGAAGCTTTCTTT.

Concerning this clonotype: One end of the junction fails to match germline, which may point to a read error. The chain employs TRBV12-3 or TRBV12-4 and TRBJ1-1; no reliable D call. The CDR3 length is 13 residues. As DNA, the CDR3 is TGTGTCAGCAGTGGACGGAAGAACACTGAAGCTTTCTTT. Its translation is CVSSGRKNTEAFF.

This clonotype occurred a few times. A read error is likely, as this CDR3 ends without the conserved phenylalanine or tryptophan. V usage is TRBV28 and J usage is TRBJ2-7; TRBD2 matches 9 bases. The length of the CDR3 is 15 residues. Germline CDR1 reads MDHEN; CDR2 reads SYDVKM. V lost 4 bases and J lost 3; bases outside the gene matches: 7. CDR3 in amino acids: CASSSREGRNYEQYS. The DNA for the CDR3 is TGTGCCAGCAGTTCGCGGGAGGGCCGTAACTACGAGCAGTACTCC.

A word on this clonotype: A much larger clone sits a single nucleotide away, making a read error possible. The chain links TRBV5-6 to TRBJ1-5; D call uncertain. Germline V gene sequence: CDR1 SGHDT, CDR2 YYEEEE. The CDR3 totals 14 residues. V lost 0 bases, J lost 3 bases, and 7 bases lay in between. The CDR3: CASSLGRNNQPQHF. The DNA of the CDR3 is TGTGCCAGCAGCTTGGGCAGGAACAATCAGCCCCAGCATTTT.

This chain connects TRBV5-4 to TRBJ2-3; D call uncertain. Per the germline V gene, CDR1 is SGHNT and CDR2 is YYREEE (reference sequence). The CDR3 is 13 residues long. Trimming took 3 bases from V and 8 from J, leaving 13 bases between them. DNA of the CDR3: TGTGCCAGCAGCTACCCCATGAGAGGTACGCAGTATTTT. Translation: CASSYPMRGTQYF. Supplemented by reference TRBV5-4 and TRBJ2-3, the full variable domain reads ETGVTQSPTHLIKTRGQQVTLRCSSQSGHNTVSWYQQALGQGPQFIFQYYREEENGRGNFPPRFSGLQFPNYSSELNVNALELDDSALYLCASSYPMRGTQYFGPGTRLTVL.

This clonotype was seen just once. A much larger clone lies one base from this, so it may be a read error. The chain recombines TRBV6-5 with TRBJ2-7; weak D call: TRBD2 (6 bases). The CDR3 has 14 amino acids. V lost 10 bases and J 0 bases, leaving 16 bases between the germline ends. Germline V gene sequence: CDR1 MNHEY, CDR2 SVGAGI. This CDR3 is CAIPLRRASYEQYF. Here the CDR3 DNA reads TGTGCCATCCCGCTGCGGAGGGCCTCCTACGAGCAGTACTTC.

In its sample, this clonotype was seen once. A much larger clone lies one base from this, so it may be a read error. The chain recombines TRBV5-4 with TRBJ2-1; the match to TRBD2 covers 8 bases. This CDR3 is 16 amino acids long. CDR1 SGHNT and CDR2 YYREEE come from the germline V gene (reference sequence). CDR3 in DNA: TGTGCCAGCAACTTGGCTGGGACTAGGGGGACGTTTGAGCAGTTCTTC. This codes for CASNLAGTRGTFEQFF.

This clonotype appeared a few times. The rearrangement links TRBV30 to TRBJ2-7, with 8 positions matching TRBD2. The germline CDR1 and CDR2 sequences are GTSNPN and SVGIG (reference sequence). V gave up 2 bases and J gave up 3 bases; unmatched junction bases: 6. This CDR3 has 14 amino acids. The CDR3 sequence: CAWSPNSGSYEQYF. The CDR3, as DNA: TGTGCCTGGAGTCCGAACAGCGGGAGCTACGAGCAGTACTTC.

Notes on this clonotype: This may be a read error: a much more frequent sequence differs by one nucleotide. The CDR3 loop reads CASSVRTGSLYEQYF. The CDR3 DNA is TGTGCCAGCAGTGTCCGGACAGGCAGCCTCTACGAGCAGTACTTC. The V gene is TRBV6-1, the J gene TRBJ2-7; TRBD1 aligns across 7 bases. The CDR3 spans 15 residues. V lost 4 bases, J lost 3 bases, and 9 bases stayed unmatched. Germline lookup yields CDR1 MNHNS and CDR2 SASEGT.

This clonotype was picked up a small number of times. A much larger clone differs by one base, so this may be a read error. The V call is TRBV14, the J call TRBJ2-1; 7 bases match TRBD2. The CDR3 extends over 15 amino acids. Per germline, CDR1 SGHDN and CDR2 FVKESK. This CDR3 reads CASSGREKSYNEQLF. The CDR3 DNA sequence: TGTGCCAGCAGCGGGCGGGAGAAGTCCTACAATGAGCAGCTCTTC.

The chain carries TRBV5-4 and TRBJ2-2; 7 positions match TRBD1. Per germline, CDR1 SGHNT and CDR2 YYREEE (reference sequence). The CDR3 is 15 amino acids. V lost 0 bases and J lost 7; bases outside the gene matches: 6. The CDR3 here is CASSLGRQGVGELFF. The CDR3 nucleotides read TGTGCCAGCAGCTTGGGGAGACAGGGAGTCGGGGAGCTGTTTTTT.

With regard to this clonotype: Here the CDR3 omits its conserved ending phenylalanine or tryptophan, so a read error is the likely source. The V and J genes are TRBV7-3 and TRBJ1-2; 10 nucleotides align to TRBD1. V lost 4 bases, J lost 6 bases, and 5 bases stayed unmatched. Germline V gene lookup returns CDR1 SGHTA and CDR2 FQGTGA. The CDR3 sequence is 14 residues long. The CDR3 region is CASSSGQGVDGYTL. Written as DNA, the CDR3 is TGTGCCAGCAGCTCCGGACAGGGGGTTGATGGCTACACCTTA.

This clonotype showed up just a few times. The chain carries TRBV20-1 and TRBJ2-1, with 7 bases matching TRBD1. Germline CDR1 reads DFQATT; CDR2 reads SNEGSKA (reference sequence). The CDR3 is 13 residues long. With V trimmed by 8 bases and J by 7 bases, 11 bases remained unmatched. The chain's CDR3 is CSTFPTGKNEQFF. The CDR3 region has the DNA TGCAGTACGTTCCCGACAGGGAAGAATGAGCAGTTCTTC.

This clonotype came up a few times. A read error may be the cause here, since a much bigger clone is one base away. This rearrangement joins TRBV13 to TRBJ2-1; perhaps TRBD1 as D (5 bases). Looked up from germline, CDR1 is PRHDT and CDR2 is FYEKMQ (reference sequence). V lost 0 bases and J lost 7, with 13 bases in between. The CDR3 is 15 amino acids. CDR3 loop: CASSLGAERGNEQFF. CDR3 coding DNA: TGTGCCAGCAGCTTAGGGGCAGAAAGGGGAAATGAGCAGTTCTTC.